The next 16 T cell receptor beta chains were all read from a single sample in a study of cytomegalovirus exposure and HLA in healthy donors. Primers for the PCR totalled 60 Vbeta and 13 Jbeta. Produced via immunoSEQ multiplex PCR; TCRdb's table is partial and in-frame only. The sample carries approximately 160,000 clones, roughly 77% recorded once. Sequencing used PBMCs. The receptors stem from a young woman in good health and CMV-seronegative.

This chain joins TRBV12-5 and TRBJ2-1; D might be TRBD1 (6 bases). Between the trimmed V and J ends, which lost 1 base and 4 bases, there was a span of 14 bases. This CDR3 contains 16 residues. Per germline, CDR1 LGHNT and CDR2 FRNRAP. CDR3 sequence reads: CASGLDRPTGYNEQFF. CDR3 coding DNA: TGTGCTAGTGGTTTGGATCGTCCCACAGGGTACAATGAGCAGTTCTTC.

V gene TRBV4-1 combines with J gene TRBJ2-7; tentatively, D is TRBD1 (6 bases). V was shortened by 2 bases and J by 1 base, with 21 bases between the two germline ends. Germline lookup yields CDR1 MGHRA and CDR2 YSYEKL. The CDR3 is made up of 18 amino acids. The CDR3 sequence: CASSQYMGSRGRSYEQYF. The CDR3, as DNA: TGCGCCAGCAGCCAATATATGGGAAGCAGGGGACGTTCCTACGAGCAGTACTTC.

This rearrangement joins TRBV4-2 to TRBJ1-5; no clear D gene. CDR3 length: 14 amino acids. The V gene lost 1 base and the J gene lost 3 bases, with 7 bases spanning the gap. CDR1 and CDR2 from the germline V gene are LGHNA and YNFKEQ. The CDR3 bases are TGTGCCAGCAGCCAAGGACGGGACAATCAGCCCCAGCATTTT. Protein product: CASSQGRDNQPQHF.

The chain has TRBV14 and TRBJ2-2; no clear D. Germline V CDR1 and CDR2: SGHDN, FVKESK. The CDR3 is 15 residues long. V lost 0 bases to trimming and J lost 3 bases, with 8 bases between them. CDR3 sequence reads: CASSQDPRYTGELFF. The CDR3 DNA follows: TGTGCCAGCAGCCAAGATCCTAGATACACCGGGGAGCTGTTTTTT.

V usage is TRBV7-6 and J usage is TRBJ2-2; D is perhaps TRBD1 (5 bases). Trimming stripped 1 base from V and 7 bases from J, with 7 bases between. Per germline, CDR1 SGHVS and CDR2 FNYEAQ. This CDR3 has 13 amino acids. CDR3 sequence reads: CASSLGQSGELFF. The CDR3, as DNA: TGTGCCAGCAGCTTAGGACAGAGCGGGGAGCTGTTTTTT.

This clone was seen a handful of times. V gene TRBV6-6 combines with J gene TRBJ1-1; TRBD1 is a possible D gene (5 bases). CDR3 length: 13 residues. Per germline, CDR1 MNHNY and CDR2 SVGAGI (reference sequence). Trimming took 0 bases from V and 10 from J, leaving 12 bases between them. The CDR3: CASSYSFRGRAFF. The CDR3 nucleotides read TGTGCCAGCAGTTACTCATTTAGGGGAAGAGCTTTCTTT.

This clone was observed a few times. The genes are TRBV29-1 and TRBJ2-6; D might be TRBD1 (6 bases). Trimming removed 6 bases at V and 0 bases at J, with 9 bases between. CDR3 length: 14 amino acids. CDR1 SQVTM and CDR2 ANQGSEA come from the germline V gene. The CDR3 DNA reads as TGCAGCGTCTCAGGGGACTCTGGGGCCAACGTCCTGACTTTC. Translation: CSVSGDSGANVLTF.

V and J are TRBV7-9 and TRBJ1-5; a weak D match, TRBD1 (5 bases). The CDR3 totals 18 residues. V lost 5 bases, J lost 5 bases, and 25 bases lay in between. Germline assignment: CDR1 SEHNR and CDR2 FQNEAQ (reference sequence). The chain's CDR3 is CASSPLGGGVQGDQPQHF. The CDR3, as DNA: TGTGCCAGCAGCCCCTTAGGCGGGGGGGTTCAAGGCGATCAGCCCCAGCATTTT.

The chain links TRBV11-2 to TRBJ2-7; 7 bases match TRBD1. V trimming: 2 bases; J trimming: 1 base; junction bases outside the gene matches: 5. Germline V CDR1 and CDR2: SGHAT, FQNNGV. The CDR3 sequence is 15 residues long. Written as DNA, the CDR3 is TGTGCCAGCAGCTTATACCGGACAGGATCCTACGAGCAGTACTTC. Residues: CASSLYRTGSYEQYF.

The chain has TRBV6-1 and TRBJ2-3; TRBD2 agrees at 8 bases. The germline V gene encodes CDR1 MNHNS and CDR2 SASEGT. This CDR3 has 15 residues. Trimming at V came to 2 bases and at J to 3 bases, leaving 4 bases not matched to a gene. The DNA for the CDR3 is TGTGCCAGCAGTGAACAAGCGGGAGTGACAGATACGCAGTATTTT. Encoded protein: CASSEQAGVTDTQYF.

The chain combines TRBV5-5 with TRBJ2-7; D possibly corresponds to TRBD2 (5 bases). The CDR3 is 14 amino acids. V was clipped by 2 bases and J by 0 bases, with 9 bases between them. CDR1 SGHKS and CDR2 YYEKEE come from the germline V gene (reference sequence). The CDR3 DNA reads TGTGCCAGCAGCTTCCTCGGGGACTCCTACGAGCAGTACTTC. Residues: CASSFLGDSYEQYF. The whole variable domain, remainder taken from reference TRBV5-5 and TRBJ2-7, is DAGVTQSPTHLIKTRGQQVTLRCSPISGHKSVSWYQQVLGQGPQFIFQYYEKEERGRGNFPDRFSARQFPNYSSELNVNALLLGDSALYLCASSFLGDSYEQYFGPGTRLTVT.

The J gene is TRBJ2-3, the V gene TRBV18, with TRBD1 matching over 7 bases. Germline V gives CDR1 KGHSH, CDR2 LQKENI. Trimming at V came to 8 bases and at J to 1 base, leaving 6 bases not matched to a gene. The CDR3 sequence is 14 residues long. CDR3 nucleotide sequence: TGTGCCAGCATGAGACAGGGAGGCACAGATACGCAGTATTTT. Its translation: CASMRQGGTDTQYF.

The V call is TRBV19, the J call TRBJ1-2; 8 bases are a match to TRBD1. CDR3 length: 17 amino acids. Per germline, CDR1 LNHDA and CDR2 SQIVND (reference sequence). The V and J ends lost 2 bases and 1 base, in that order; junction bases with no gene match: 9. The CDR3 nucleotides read TGTGCCAGTAGTATAACAACAGGGGGGACCCTTAACTATGGCTACACCTTC. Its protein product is CASSITTGGTLNYGYTF. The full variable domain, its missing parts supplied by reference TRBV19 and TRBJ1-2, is DGGITQSPKYLFRKEGQNVTLSCEQNLNHDAMYWYRQDPGQGLRLIYYSQIVNDFQKGDIAEGYSVSREKKESFPLTVTSAQKNPTAFYLCASSITTGGTLNYGYTFGSGTRLTVV.

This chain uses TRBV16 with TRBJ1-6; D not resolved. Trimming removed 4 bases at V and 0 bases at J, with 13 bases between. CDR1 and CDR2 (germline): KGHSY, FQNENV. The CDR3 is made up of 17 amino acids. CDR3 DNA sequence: TGTGCCAGCAGCCGCCAGTCATCAGGCTCCTATAATTCACCCCTCCACTTT. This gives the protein CASSRQSSGSYNSPLHF.

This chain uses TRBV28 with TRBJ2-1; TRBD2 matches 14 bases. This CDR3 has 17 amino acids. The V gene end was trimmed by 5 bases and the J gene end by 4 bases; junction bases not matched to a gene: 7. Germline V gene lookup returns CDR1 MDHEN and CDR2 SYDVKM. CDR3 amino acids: CASSTTGTSGRYNEQFF. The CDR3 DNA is TGTGCCAGCAGTACGACCGGGACTAGCGGGAGATACAATGAGCAGTTCTTC.

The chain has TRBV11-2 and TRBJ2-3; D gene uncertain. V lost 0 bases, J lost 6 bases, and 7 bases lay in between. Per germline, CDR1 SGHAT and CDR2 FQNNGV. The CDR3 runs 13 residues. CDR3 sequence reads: CASSLDSRDTQYF. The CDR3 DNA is TGTGCCAGCAGCTTAGATTCCAGGGATACGCAGTATTTT.